This T cell receptor beta chain was retrieved from a study of Ad26.COV2.S vaccination and SARS-CoV-2 variants. Study-wide context: Doses of Ad26.COV2.S were injected into muscle once or twice, 56 days apart.

Profiling relied on immunoSEQ multiplex PCR, and the TCRdb table lists in-frame clones only, not all of them. The sample contains just under 250,000 clones, 70% to 90% of which appear only once. The germline V gene encodes CDR1 SGHNT and CDR2 YYREEE (reference sequence). V lost 0 bases and J 5 bases, leaving 8 bases between the germline ends. This CDR3 is built from 13 residues. As to treatment: some 20 received Ad26.COV2.S at low or high dose, single or two shots; about 5 received placebo; per-sample allocation not given. The samples were gathered on day 63 after the first injection of vaccine or placebo. This clone was observed a handful of times.

The receptor comes from a person aged 18-65 years who received the Ad26.COV2.S COVID-19 vaccine or a placebo. The sequenced sample was peripheral blood, obtained in a trial of Ad26.COV2.S vaccine versus placebo. This sequence joins TRBV5-4 and TRBJ2-5, with D maybe TRBD2 (6 bases). CDR3 bases: TGTGCCAGCAGCTTGGCGGGGGTTGAGACCCAGTACTTC. Protein: CASSLAGVETQYF.